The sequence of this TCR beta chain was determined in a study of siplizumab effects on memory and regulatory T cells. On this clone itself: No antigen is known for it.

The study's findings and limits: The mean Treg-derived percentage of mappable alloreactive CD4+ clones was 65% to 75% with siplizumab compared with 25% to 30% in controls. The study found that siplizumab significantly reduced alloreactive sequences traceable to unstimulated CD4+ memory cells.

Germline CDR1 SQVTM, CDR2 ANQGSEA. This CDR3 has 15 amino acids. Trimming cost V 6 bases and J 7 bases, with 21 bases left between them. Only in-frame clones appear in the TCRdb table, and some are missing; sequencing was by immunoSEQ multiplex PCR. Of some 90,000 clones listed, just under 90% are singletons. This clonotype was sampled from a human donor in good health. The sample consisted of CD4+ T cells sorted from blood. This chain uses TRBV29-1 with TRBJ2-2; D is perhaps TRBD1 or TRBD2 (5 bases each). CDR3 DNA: TGCAGCGTACAAACGGACTTCCCAAGGGGCGGGGAGCTGTTTTTT. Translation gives CSVQTDFPRGGELFF.